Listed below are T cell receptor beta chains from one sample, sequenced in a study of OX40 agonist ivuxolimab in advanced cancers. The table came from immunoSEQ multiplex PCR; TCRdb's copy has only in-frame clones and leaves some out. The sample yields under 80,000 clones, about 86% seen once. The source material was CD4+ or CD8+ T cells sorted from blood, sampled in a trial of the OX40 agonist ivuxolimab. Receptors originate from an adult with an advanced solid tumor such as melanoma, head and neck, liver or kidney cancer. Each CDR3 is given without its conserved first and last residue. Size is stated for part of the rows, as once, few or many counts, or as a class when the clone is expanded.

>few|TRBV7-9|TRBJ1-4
ASSLVNRGNEKLF
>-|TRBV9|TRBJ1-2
ASSASGQGGYT
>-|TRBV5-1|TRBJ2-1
ASSPGLAITYSYNEQF
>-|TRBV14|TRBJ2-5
ASNSAGGYQETQY
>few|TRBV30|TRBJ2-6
AWTWGTGANVLT
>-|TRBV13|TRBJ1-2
ASISQGTAYGYT
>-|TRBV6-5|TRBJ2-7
ASSSDRGDEQY
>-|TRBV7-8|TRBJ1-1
ASDKEALSNTEAF
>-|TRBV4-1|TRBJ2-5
ASSPWGSGLQETQY
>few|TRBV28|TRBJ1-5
ASRTGGRFRGNQPQH
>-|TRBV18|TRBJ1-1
ASSPLLISEAF
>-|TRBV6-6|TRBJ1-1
ASSYDRTNTEAF
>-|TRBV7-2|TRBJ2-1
ASSLDVASGFNEQF
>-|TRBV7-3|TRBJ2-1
ASSLQGLGDEQF
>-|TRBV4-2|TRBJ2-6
ASSPAGANVLT
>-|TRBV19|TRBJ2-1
ASSIQGSGEINEQF
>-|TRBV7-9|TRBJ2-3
ASSLNRAGDTQY
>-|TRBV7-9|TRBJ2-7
ASSTPGTADYEQY
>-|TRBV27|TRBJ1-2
ASSPGTLRTRGYT
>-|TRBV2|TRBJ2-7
ASRTGLASTYEQY
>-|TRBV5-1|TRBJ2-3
ASSSPPGRGTDTQY
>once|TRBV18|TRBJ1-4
ASSPPPWGEKLF
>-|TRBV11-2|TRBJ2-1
ASSFYNEQF
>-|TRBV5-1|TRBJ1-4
ASSRTGGSEKLF
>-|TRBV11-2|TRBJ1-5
ASSPVKAQPQH
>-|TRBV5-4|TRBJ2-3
ASSPLAGLSDTQY
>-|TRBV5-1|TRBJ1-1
ASSLGGMNTEAF
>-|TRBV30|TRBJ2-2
AWSRGRQGAIGELF
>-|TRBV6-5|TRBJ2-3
ASSRQALGTDTQY
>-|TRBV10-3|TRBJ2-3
AISRLAGSTDTQY
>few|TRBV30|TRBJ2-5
AWGILAGKETQY